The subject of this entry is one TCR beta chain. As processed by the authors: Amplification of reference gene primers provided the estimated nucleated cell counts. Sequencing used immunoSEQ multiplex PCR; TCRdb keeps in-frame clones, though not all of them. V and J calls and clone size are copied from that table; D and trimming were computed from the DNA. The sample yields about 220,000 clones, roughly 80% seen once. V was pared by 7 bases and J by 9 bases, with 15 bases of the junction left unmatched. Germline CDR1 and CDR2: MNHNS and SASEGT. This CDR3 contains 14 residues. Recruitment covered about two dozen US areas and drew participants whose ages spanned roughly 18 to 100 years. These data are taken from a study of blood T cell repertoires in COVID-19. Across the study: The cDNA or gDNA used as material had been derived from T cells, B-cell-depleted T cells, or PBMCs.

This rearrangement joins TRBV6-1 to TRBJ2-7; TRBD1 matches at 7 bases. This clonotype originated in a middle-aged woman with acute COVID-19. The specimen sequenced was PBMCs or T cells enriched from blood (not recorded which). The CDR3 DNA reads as TGTGCCAGCACACCGGCCGGGACAGAGAAAGGGCAGTACTTC. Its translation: CASTPAGTEKGQYF.